Presented here are 6 T cell receptor beta chains from one specimen sequenced in a study of T cells in Graves' hyperthyroidism and ophthalmopathy. RNA transcripts provided the source from which TCR beta CDR3 regions were amplified. An initial round of RT-PCR targeting the TCR CDR3 relied on the HTBI primer set. TCRdb reprocessed the multiplex PCR reads via MiXCR and lists one record per CDR3 protein. Here the sample spans over 650,000 distinct CDR3 sequences, 45% being singletons. The sample comprised peripheral blood or thyroid tissue (not recorded which). The receptors were gathered from an adult man with Graves' disease, either hyperthyroidism or ophthalmopathy (not recorded which).

The J gene is TRBJ2-5, the V gene TRBV15, with no clear D. The CDR3 has 14 amino acids. V lost 10 bases and J 2 bases, leaving 17 bases between the germline ends. Germline values: CDR1 LNHNV, CDR2 YYDKDF (reference sequence). CDR3 sequence: CASSSQVTQETQYF. Written as DNA, the CDR3 is TGTGCCAGCTCATCCCAAGTGACTCAAGAGACCCAGTACTTC.

This chain connects TRBV11-3 to TRBJ2-2; D is ambiguous. V was cut by 2 bases and J by 4 bases, with 8 bases left in between. From germline, CDR1 is SGHNT and CDR2 YENEEA. The CDR3 runs to 14 residues. The CDR3 sequence: CASSLFSTTGELFF. CDR3 sequence (DNA): TGTGCCAGCAGCTTATTCAGTACCACCGGGGAGCTGTTTTTT.

The chain has TRBV15 and TRBJ1-6, with D hard to call. This CDR3 spans 14 amino acids. The ends were cut back, 2 bases at V and 8 bases at J, with 10 bases in the middle. Germline V gene sequence: CDR1 LNHNV, CDR2 YYDKDF (reference sequence). DNA of the CDR3: TGTGCCACCAGCAGATGGAGTGGGGATTCACCCCTCCACTTT. It codes for CATSRWSGDSPLHF.

This clonotype has ten or more counts. This rearrangement joins TRBV2 to TRBJ1-3, with D possibly being TRBD1 (6 bases). Germline V gene lookup returns CDR1 SNHLY and CDR2 FYNNEI. Trimming shortened V by 5 bases and J by 2 bases, and 10 bases separated the two germline ends. The CDR3 runs to 14 residues. The CDR3 nucleotides are TGTGCCAGCAGTCTGCACAGGGCTGGAAACACCATATATTTT. It is translated as CASSLHRAGNTIYF. Looking up the rest from reference TRBV2 and TRBJ1-3 gives the full variable domain: EPEVTQTPSHQVTQMGQEVILRCVPISNHLYFYWYRQILGQKVEFLVSFYNNEISEKSEIFDDQFSVERPDGSNFTLKIRSTKLEDSAMYFCASSLHRAGNTIYFGEGSWLTVV.

V and J are TRBV20-1 and TRBJ2-5; D is unresolved. Deletions cut 0 bases from V and 4 bases from J, with 9 bases between. The CDR3 has 13 amino acids. Germline CDR1 reads DFQATT; CDR2 reads SNEGSKA (reference sequence). The CDR3 region has the DNA TGCAGTGCTAGAGATCGGATCCGAGAGACCCAGTACTTC. Translation: CSARDRIRETQYF.

At least ten counts were recorded for this clonotype. The chain's CDR3 is CSARDAAGSSSPLHF. The CDR3 region has the DNA TGCAGTGCTAGAGATGCCGCAGGGTCGAGTTCACCCCTCCACTTT. The V and J genes are TRBV20-1 and TRBJ1-6; the D gene is possibly TRBD1 (5 bases). There are 15 residues in the CDR3. The germline V gene encodes CDR1 DFQATT and CDR2 SNEGSKA (reference sequence). The germline V and J ends were trimmed by 0 bases and 9 bases, with 15 bases remaining between them.